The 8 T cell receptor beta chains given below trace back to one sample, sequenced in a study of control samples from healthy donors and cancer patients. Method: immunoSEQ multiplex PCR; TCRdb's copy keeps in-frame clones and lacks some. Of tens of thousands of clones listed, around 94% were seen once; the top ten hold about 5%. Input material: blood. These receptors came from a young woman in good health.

CDR3 nucleotides: TGTGCCAGTAGTTCCGGACGGCACTATGGCTACACCTTC. Residues: CASSSGRHYGYTF. The chain links TRBV19 to TRBJ1-2; no definite D call. This CDR3 is built from 13 residues. Trimming shortened V by 5 bases and J by 3 bases, and 10 bases separated the two germline ends. Germline V gene lookup returns CDR1 LNHDA and CDR2 SQIVND (reference sequence). Using reference TRBV19 and TRBJ1-2 for the parts outside the CDR3, the full variable domain is DGGITQSPKYLFRKEGQNVTLSCEQNLNHDAMYWYRQDPGQGLRLIYYSQIVNDFQKGDIAEGYSVSREKKESFPLTVTSAQKNPTAFYLCASSSGRHYGYTFGSGTRLTVV.

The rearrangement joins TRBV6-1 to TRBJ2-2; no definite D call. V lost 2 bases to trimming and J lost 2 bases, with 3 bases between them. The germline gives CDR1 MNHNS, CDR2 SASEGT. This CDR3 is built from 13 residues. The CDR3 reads CASSEINTGELFF. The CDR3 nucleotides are TGTGCCAGCAGTGAAATTAACACCGGGGAGCTGTTTTTT.

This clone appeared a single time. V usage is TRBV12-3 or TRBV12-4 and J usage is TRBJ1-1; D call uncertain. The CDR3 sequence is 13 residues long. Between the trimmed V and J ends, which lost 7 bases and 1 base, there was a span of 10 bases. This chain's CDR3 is CASTILRNTEAFF. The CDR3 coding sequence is TGTGCCAGCACCATCCTTAGGAACACTGAAGCTTTCTTT.

The CDR3, as DNA: TGTGCCAGCAGCCCCGGACAGGGGGCTATTAATTCACCCCTCCACTTT. Translated: CASSPGQGAINSPLHF. The chain uses TRBV7-8 and TRBJ1-6, with TRBD1 identical over 11 bases. The CDR3 covers 16 residues. V shed 5 bases, J shed 6 bases, and the junction held 6 bases outside the gene matches. From germline, CDR1 is SGHVS and CDR2 FQNEAQ.

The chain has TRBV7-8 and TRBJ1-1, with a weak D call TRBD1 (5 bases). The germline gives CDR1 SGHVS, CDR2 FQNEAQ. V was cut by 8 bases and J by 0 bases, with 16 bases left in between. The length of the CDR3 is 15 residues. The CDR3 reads CASSRLGRLNTEAFF. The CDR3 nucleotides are TGTGCCAGCTCCCGCTTGGGGCGTTTGAACACTGAAGCTTTCTTT.

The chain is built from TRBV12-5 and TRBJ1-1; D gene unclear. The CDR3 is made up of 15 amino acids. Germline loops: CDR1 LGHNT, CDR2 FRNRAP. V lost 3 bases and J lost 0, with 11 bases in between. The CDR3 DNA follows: TGTGCTAGTGGTTTTAGTCCCGGGGTGAACACTGAAGCTTTCTTT. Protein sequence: CASGFSPGVNTEAFF.

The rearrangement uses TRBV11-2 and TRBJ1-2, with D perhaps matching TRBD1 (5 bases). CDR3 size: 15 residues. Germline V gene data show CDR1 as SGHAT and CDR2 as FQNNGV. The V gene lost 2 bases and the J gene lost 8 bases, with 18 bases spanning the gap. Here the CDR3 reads CASSLTGGREIGYTF. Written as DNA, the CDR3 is TGTGCCAGCAGCTTAACCGGAGGCAGGGAAATAGGCTACACCTTC.

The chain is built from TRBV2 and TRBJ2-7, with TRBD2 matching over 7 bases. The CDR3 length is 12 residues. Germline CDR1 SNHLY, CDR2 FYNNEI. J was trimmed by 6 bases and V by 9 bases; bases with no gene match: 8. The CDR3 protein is CARGRTSFEQYF. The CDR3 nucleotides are TGTGCCAGGGGGAGGACTAGTTTCGAGCAGTACTTC.